This TCR beta chain was documented in a study of blood T cell repertoires in COVID-19. Seattle researchers signed up patients amid active infection and tracked them longitudinally. The CDR3 is 13 amino acids. V lost 6 bases and J 8 bases, leaving 11 bases between the germline ends. CDR1 is MNHEY and CDR2 is SVGAGI in the germline V gene. The method was immunoSEQ multiplex PCR; TCRdb's version includes in-frame clones alone and lacks a portion of them. The table shows roughly 60,000 clones, with over 70% occurring only once. The receptor was derived from a man aged 30-40 years with COVID-19, enrolled during active disease. This sequence joins TRBV6-5 and TRBJ1-6; D may be TRBD1 (5 bases). What was sequenced was peripheral blood. CDR3 sequence (DNA): TGTGCCAGCAGGACCCAGGGCTATTCACCCCTCCACTTT. Protein sequence: CASRTQGYSPLHF.